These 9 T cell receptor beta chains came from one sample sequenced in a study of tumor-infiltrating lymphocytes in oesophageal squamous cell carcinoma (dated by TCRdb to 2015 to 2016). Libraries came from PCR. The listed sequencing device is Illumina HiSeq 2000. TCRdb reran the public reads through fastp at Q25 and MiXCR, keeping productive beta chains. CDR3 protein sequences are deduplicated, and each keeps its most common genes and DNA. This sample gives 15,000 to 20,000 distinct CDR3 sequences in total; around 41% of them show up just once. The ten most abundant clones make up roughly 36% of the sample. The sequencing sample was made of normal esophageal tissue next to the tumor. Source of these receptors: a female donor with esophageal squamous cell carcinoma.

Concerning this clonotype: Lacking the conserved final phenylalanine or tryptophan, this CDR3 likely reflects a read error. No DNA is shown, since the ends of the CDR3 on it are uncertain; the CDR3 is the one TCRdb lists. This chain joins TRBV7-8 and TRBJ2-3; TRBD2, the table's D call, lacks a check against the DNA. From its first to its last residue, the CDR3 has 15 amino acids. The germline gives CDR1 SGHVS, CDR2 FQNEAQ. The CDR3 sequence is CASSLSGYNEQFFGP.

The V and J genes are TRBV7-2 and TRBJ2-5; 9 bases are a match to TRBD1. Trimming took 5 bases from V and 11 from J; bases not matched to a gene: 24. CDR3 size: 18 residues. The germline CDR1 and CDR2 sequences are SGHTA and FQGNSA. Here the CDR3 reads CASSPVPGQGWAYNEQYF. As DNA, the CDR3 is TGTGCCAGCAGCCCCGTCCCGGGACAGGGTTGGGCATACAATGAGCAGTACTTC.

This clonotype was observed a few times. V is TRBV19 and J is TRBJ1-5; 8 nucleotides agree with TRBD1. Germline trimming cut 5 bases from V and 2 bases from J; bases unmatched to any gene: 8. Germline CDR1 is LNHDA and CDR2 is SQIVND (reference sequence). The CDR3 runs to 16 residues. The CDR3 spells CASSLQGAAGNQPQHF. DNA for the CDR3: TGTGCCAGTAGTCTTCAGGGGGCTGCGGGCAATCAGCCCCAGCATTTT.

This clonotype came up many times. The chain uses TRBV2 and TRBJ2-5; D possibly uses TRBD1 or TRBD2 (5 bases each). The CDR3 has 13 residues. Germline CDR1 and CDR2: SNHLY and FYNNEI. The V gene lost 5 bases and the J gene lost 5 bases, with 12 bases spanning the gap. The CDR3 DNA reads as TGTGCCAGCAGTAAGGGTTGGGGGGAGACCCAGTACTTC. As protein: CASSKGWGETQYF.

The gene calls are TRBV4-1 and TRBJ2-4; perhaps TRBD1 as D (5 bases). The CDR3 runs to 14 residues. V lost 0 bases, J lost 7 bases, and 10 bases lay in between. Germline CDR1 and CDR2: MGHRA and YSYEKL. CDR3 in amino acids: CASSQDPQGNIQYF. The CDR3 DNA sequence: TGCGCCAGCAGCCAAGACCCCCAGGGCAACATTCAGTACTTC.

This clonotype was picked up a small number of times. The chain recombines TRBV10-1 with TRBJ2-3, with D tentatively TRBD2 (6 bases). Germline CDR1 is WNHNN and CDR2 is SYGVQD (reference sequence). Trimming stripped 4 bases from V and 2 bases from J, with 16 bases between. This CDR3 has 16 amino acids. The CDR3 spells CASSGVGGAITDTQYF. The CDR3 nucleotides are TGCGCCAGCAGTGGTGTTGGAGGGGCGATCACAGATACGCAGTATTTT.

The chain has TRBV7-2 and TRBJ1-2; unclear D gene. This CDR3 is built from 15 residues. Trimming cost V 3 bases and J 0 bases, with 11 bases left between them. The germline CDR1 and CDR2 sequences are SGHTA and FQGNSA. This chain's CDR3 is CASSFSHEANYGYTF. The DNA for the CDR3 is TGTGCCAGCAGCTTCTCCCACGAAGCTAACTATGGCTACACCTTC.

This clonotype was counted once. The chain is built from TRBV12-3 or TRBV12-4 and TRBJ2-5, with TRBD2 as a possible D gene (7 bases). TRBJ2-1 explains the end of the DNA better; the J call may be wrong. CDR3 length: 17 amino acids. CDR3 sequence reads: CASTKSPSGTGANEQFF. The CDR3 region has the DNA TGTGCCAGCACCAAGAGCCCTAGCGGAACGGGGGCCAATGAGCAGTTCTTC.

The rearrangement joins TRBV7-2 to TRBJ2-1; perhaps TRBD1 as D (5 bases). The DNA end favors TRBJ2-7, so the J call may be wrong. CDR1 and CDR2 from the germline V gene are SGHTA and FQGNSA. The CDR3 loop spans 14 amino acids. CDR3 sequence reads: CASSRYRSSYEQYF. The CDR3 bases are TGTGCCAGCAGCCGCTACAGGAGCTCCTACGAGCAGTACTTC.